Shown below are 21 T cell receptor beta chains from a single sample sequenced in a study of OX40 agonist ivuxolimab in advanced cancers. Libraries were prepared by immunoSEQ multiplex PCR; TCRdb keeps only in-frame clonotypes and omits some of them. Here the sample spans about 91,000 clones, around 84% being singletons. This sample comprised CD4+ or CD8+ T cells sorted from blood, obtained in a trial of the OX40 agonist ivuxolimab. These receptors originate from an adult with an advanced solid tumor such as melanoma, head and neck, liver or kidney cancer.

The rearrangement links TRBV27 to TRBJ2-7; 9 bases agree with TRBD1. Unmatched junction bases numbered 12, after V lost 5 bases and J lost 1 base. The germline V gene has CDR1 MNHEY and CDR2 SMNVEV (reference sequence). CDR3 length equals 17 residues. The CDR3: CASSPTPGTGMSYEQYF. CDR3 DNA sequence: TGTGCCAGCAGTCCTACCCCCGGGACAGGGATGTCCTACGAGCAGTACTTC.

The chain has TRBV5-4 and TRBJ2-7; D gene uncertain. V lost 1 base, J lost 6 bases, and 11 bases lay in between. The CDR3 covers 13 residues. Germline CDR1 SGHNT, CDR2 YYREEE (reference sequence). CDR3 DNA sequence: TGTGCCAGCAGCTTGACTGTCGGCTCCGAGCAGTACTTC. Translation gives CASSLTVGSEQYF. Filled out from reference TRBV5-4 and TRBJ2-7, the complete variable domain reads ETGVTQSPTHLIKTRGQQVTLRCSSQSGHNTVSWYQQALGQGPQFIFQYYREEENGRGNFPPRFSGLQFPNYSSELNVNALELDDSALYLCASSLTVGSEQYFGPGTRLTVT.

Only one count was recorded for this clone. The V call is TRBV28, the J call TRBJ1-3; the match to TRBD1 covers 7 bases. The CDR3 length is 16 residues. CDR1 and CDR2 (germline): MDHEN, SYDVKM. The V and J ends lost 1 base and 4 bases, in that order; junction bases with no gene match: 7. CDR3 sequence (DNA): TGTGCCAGCAGTTTATTGGGCAGGGGGAAAGGAAACACCATATATTTT. Translation gives CASSLLGRGKGNTIYF.

The chain recombines TRBV28 with TRBJ2-7, with 7 bases aligning to TRBD2. J gave up 3 bases and V 3 bases, and 11 bases lay outside the gene matches. Germline CDR1 is MDHEN and CDR2 is SYDVKM. This CDR3 region has 16 residues. The CDR3 sequence is CASSFPPIAGFYEQYF. CDR3 coding DNA: TGTGCCAGCAGTTTCCCTCCCATAGCGGGTTTCTACGAGCAGTACTTC.

V usage is TRBV5-1 and J usage is TRBJ2-3; D unresolved. V lost 0 bases and J lost 7, with 9 bases in between. Germline V CDR1 and CDR2: SGHRS, YFSETQ. The CDR3 runs 13 residues. The CDR3 nucleotides read TGCGCCAGCAGCTTGGGTAGGGAATATACGCAGTATTTT. This encodes CASSLGREYTQYF. The whole variable domain, remainder taken from reference TRBV5-1 and TRBJ2-3, is KAGVTQTPRYLIKTRGQQVTLSCSPISGHRSVSWYQQTPGQGLQFLFEYFSETQRNKGNFPGRFSGRQFSNSRSEMNVSTLELGDSALYLCASSLGREYTQYFGPGTRLTVL.

This chain joins TRBV19 and TRBJ2-1; D is ambiguous. This CDR3 has 13 residues. The germline CDR1 and CDR2 sequences are LNHDA and SQIVND (reference sequence). V was clipped by 3 bases and J by 9 bases, with 12 bases between them. The CDR3 loop reads CASSIGVATEQFF. The CDR3 nucleotides are TGTGCCAGTAGTATCGGAGTGGCGACTGAGCAGTTCTTC. Variable domain in full (rest from reference TRBV19 and TRBJ2-1): DGGITQSPKYLFRKEGQNVTLSCEQNLNHDAMYWYRQDPGQGLRLIYYSQIVNDFQKGDIAEGYSVSREKKESFPLTVTSAQKNPTAFYLCASSIGVATEQFFGPGTRLTVL.

J is TRBJ1-4 and V is TRBV6-5; D remains ambiguous. Germline V gene lookup returns CDR1 MNHEY and CDR2 SVGAGI. V was shortened by 5 bases and J by 7 bases, with 14 bases between the two germline ends. The CDR3 covers 14 residues. The CDR3 nucleotides are TGTGCCAGCAGTCGGGGATCAGGTGGTGAAAAACTGTTTTTT. Encoded protein: CASSRGSGGEKLFF.

The V and J genes are TRBV4-1 and TRBJ1-2; D is unclear. CDR1 and CDR2 from the germline V gene are MGHRA and YSYEKL. There are 15 residues in the CDR3. V lost 1 base and J 4 bases, leaving 13 bases between the germline ends. Here the CDR3 DNA reads TGCGCCAGCAGCCAAGGTCAGGAACGGCCCTATGGCTACACCTTC. Amino acids: CASSQGQERPYGYTF.

V and J are TRBV2 and TRBJ1-2; no clear D gene. V was shortened by 1 base and J by 4 bases, with 10 bases between the two germline ends. The CDR3 is 14 amino acids. The V gene's germline CDR1 is SNHLY and CDR2 FYNNEI. For the CDR3, the DNA is TGTGCCAGCAGTGAAGTGGAGGAAGCCTATGGCTACACCTTC. This encodes CASSEVEEAYGYTF.

In this sample, this clone turned up a few times. The gene calls are TRBV11-2 and TRBJ1-1, with a tentative D call TRBD1 (5 bases). The CDR3 extends over 13 amino acids. Germline CDR1 SGHAT, CDR2 FQNNGV. Trimming took 1 base from V and 5 from J, leaving 8 bases between them. The CDR3 loop reads CASSLVEGTEAFF. In DNA, the CDR3 is TGTGCCAGCAGCTTAGTCGAGGGGACTGAAGCTTTCTTT.

The V gene is TRBV5-6, the J gene TRBJ2-5; TRBD2 is a possible D gene (7 bases). CDR1 and CDR2 (germline): SGHDT, YYEEEE. CDR3 length: 15 residues. V lost 4 bases, J lost 9 bases, and 22 bases lay in between. CDR3 sequence: CASSETGGPGGAQYF. In DNA, the CDR3 is TGTGCCAGCAGCGAAACGGGGGGCCCCGGAGGAGCCCAGTACTTC.

The rearrangement links TRBV19 to TRBJ2-2; D possibly corresponds to TRBD2 (7 bases). V was trimmed by 3 bases and J by 6 bases, leaving 11 bases between them. This CDR3 contains 14 residues. CDR1 LNHDA and CDR2 SQIVND come from the germline V gene (reference sequence). The CDR3 DNA sequence: TGTGCCAGTAGTATTCGGGGGGCCGCCGGGGAGCTGTTTTTT. It specifies CASSIRGAAGELFF.

Only a few counts were recorded for this clone. The chain joins TRBV28 to TRBJ1-5; D call uncertain. The germline CDR1 and CDR2 sequences are MDHEN and SYDVKM. The CDR3 has 14 amino acids. Trimming took off 7 bases at V and 2 bases at J, with 12 bases between the two ends. The CDR3 spells CASTLGWGNQPQHF. CDR3 in DNA: TGTGCCAGCACCCTGGGGTGGGGCAATCAGCCCCAGCATTTT.

V usage is TRBV9 and J usage is TRBJ2-7; a weak D match, TRBD2 (7 bases). V was cut by 0 bases and J by 6 bases, with 10 bases left in between. CDR1 is SGDLS and CDR2 is YYNGEE in the germline V gene. The CDR3 is 13 residues long. CDR3 residues: CASSVVGGAEQYF. CDR3 nucleotides: TGTGCCAGCAGCGTAGTAGGGGGGGCCGAGCAGTACTTC.

In the case of this clone: Other DNA sequences of this sample code for an identical CDR3. The V call is TRBV7-9, the J call TRBJ2-7, with D maybe TRBD1 (5 bases). V was shortened by 4 bases and J by 2 bases, with 6 bases between the two germline ends. Germline assignment: CDR1 SEHNR and CDR2 FQNEAQ (reference sequence). This CDR3 region has 12 residues. As DNA, the CDR3 is TGTGCCAGCAGCTCAGGGCCCTACGAGCAGTACTTC. This gives the protein CASSSGPYEQYF.

The CDR3 DNA reads as TGTGCCAGCAGCCCCCGACGTGATAGCAATCAGCCCCAGCATTTT. Residues: CASSPRRDSNQPQHF. The rearrangement links TRBV9 to TRBJ1-5; D is ambiguous. V was pared by 4 bases and J by 0 bases, with 11 bases between. The CDR3 contains 15 residues. The germline gives CDR1 SGDLS, CDR2 YYNGEE.

This chain joins TRBV20-1 and TRBJ1-2; perhaps TRBD1 as D (5 bases). Germline CDR1 reads DFQATT; CDR2 reads SNEGSKA (reference sequence). The CDR3 sequence is 11 residues long. V was cut by 7 bases and J by 1 base, with 7 bases left in between. The CDR3 bases are TGCAGTGGGGGGGTTAACTATGGCTACACCTTC. This encodes CSGGVNYGYTF.

This clone was found a few times. The V gene is TRBV9, the J gene TRBJ1-3; 7 bases agree with TRBD1. After removal of 2 bases from V and 4 bases from J, the junction contained 6 bases not matched to a gene. Germline V CDR1 and CDR2: SGDLS, YYNGEE. The CDR3 length is 15 residues. The CDR3 DNA sequence: TGTGCCAGCAGCGTTGGGACAGTGGCCGGAAACACCATATATTTT. Protein product: CASSVGTVAGNTIYF.

The chain uses TRBV28 and TRBJ1-1, with TRBD1 matching 8 bases. Germline-derived CDR1 and CDR2 are MDHEN and SYDVKM. The CDR3 loop spans 14 amino acids. V lost 4 bases and J lost 4; bases outside the gene matches: 5. CDR3 in DNA: TGTGCCAGCAGTTACCCCAGGGGGCTCACTGAAGCTTTCTTT. Translation: CASSYPRGLTEAFF.

The chain has TRBV7-2 and TRBJ1-2; 8 nucleotides line up with TRBD1. This CDR3 is 15 amino acids long. With V trimmed by 4 bases and J by 8 bases, 12 bases remained unmatched. CDR1 and CDR2 from the germline V gene are SGHTA and FQGNSA. The CDR3 DNA reads as TGTGCCAGCAGCTCTACTACAGGGGGGCGGGAAGGCTACACCTTC. This translates into CASSSTTGGREGYTF.

This clone appeared once. The chain joins TRBV6-4 to TRBJ2-3; 8 bases map to TRBD2. The CDR3 loop spans 14 amino acids. CDR1 and CDR2 from the germline V gene are MRHNA and SNTAGT. V lost 4 bases, J lost 4 bases, and 4 bases stayed unmatched. The CDR3 nucleotides are TGTGCCAGCAGTGCCACGGGGGGGCCAGATACGCAGTATTTT. It codes for CASSATGGPDTQYF.